This T cell receptor (beta chain) emerged from a study of T cells after posttransplantation cyclophosphamide. Generated by immunoSEQ multiplex PCR, the TCRdb table keeps only in-frame clones and is missing some. The sample carries more than 20,000 clones, roughly nine tenths recorded once. Methotrexate plus calcineurin inhibitor accompanied controls' myeloablative marrow transplants; sampling was 1 year later. This CDR3 is 13 amino acids long. Trimming removed 6 bases at V and 2 bases at J, with 9 bases between. Germline V gives CDR1 MNHEY, CDR2 SVGAGI. General study points: Donor-recipient repertoire similarity was low at 1-2 months, rising over year one. After PTCy, TRB diversity resembled that of CNI/methotrexate controls. Tissue-infiltrating T cells from skin or gut overlapped little with blood T cells.

Note on this clone: Its target is not known.

The chain has TRBV6-5 and TRBJ2-3, with D tentatively TRBD2 (5 bases). The sequence was collected from a female patient aged 45-65 years who received an allogeneic stem cell transplant from an unrelated donor, was CMV-positive, and had chronic GVHD only. A subset of T cells may come from the graft donor. The sample in question was PBMCs, obtained after an allogeneic stem cell transplant with a calcineurin inhibitor and methotrexate. For the CDR3, the DNA is TGTGCCAGCAGGCGCGGGTACACAGATACGCAGTATTTT. Protein: CASRRGYTDTQYF.